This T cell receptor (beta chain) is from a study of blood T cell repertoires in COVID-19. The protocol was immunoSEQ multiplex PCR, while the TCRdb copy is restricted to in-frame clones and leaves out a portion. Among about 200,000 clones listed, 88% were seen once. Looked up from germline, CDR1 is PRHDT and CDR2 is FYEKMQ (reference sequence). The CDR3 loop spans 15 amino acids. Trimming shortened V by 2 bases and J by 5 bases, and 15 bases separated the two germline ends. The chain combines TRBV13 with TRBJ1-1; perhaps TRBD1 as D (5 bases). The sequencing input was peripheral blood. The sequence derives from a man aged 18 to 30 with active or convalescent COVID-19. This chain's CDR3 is CASSLSGGMRTEAFF. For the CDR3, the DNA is TGTGCCAGCAGCTTATCCGGGGGGATGAGGACTGAAGCTTTCTTT.